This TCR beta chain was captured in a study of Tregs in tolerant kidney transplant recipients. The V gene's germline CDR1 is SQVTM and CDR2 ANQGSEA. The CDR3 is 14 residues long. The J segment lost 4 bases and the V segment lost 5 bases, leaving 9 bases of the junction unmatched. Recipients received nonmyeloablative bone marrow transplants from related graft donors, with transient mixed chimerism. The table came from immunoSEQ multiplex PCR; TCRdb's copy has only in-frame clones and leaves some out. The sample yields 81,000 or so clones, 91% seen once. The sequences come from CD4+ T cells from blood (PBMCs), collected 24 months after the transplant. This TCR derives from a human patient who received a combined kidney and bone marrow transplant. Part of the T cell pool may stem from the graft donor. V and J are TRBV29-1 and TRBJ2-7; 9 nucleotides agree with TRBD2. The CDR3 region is CSVLPGTSQYEQYF. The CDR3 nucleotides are TGCAGCGTTCTTCCCGGGACTAGCCAGTACGAGCAGTACTTC.